Given below is one T cell receptor (beta chain) in context. Its cognate antigen is unknown. The CDR3 is 14 residues long. V lost 1 base and J lost 11, with 15 bases in between. CDR1 and CDR2 (germline): SGHTA, FQGNSA. This entry belongs to a study of T cells in Graves' hyperthyroidism and ophthalmopathy. Overall study results and limits: A model built on 13 V-J features separated ophthalmopathy from stable hyperthyroidism.

Exclusion of patients followed from uncontrolled infection, other autoimmune disease, pregnancy or lactation. Diagnosis relied on clinical symptoms, serum thyroxine and TRAb, thyroid ultrasound and orbital computed tomography. The TCR beta CDR3 regions underwent amplification using RNA transcripts as the source. Researchers ran a first-round RT-PCR on the TCR CDR3 using the HTBI primer set. MiXCR, run by TCRdb on the multiplex PCR reads, gives a single entry per CDR3 protein. The sample gives a few hundred thousand distinct CDR3 sequences, 35% to 55% of which show up once; approximately 7.5% is in the top ten.

This chain joins TRBV7-2 and TRBJ1-5; D uncertain. Sequenced input: peripheral blood or thyroid tissue (not recorded which). The receptor was isolated from a woman between 18 and 29 years old with Graves' hyperthyroidism. CDR3 nucleotide sequence: TGTGCCAGCAGCTTAGACAGTCACCAAGAGACCCAGCATTTT. Protein product: CASSLDSHQETQHF. The full variable domain, its missing parts supplied by reference TRBV7-2 and TRBJ1-5, is GAGVSQSPSNKVTEKGKDVELRCDPISGHTALYWYRQSLGQGLEFLIYFQGNSAPDKSGLPSDRFSAERTGGSVSTLTIQRTQQEDSAVYLCASSLDSHQETQHFGDGTRLSIL.